Here is one T cell receptor beta chain with its context. The antigen it binds to is not known. The sample holds no much larger clone one base away, and base qualities are not on file. Library preparation used the immunoSEQ multiplex PCR assay. For the multiplex PCR, a mixture combining 60 forward primers for TCR Vbeta segments and 13 reverse primers for TCR Jbeta segments was used. The CDR3 region of rearranged TCR beta genes was amplified from genomic DNA by a multiplex PCR assay. Amplified TCR beta libraries were sequenced as 87-base-pair reads on the Illumina HiSeq System. In the authors' own workflow: A later analysis counted about 80 million unique TCR beta chains across the 670 or so repertoires, and some 11 million of these chains were shared by at least two donors. To remove PCR and sequencing errors, raw reads were error-corrected and collapsed into unique sequences using a nearest-neighbor algorithm that merged closely related sequences. To assign V, D and J gene segments, CDR3 sequences were aligned to IMGT reference sequences. Each retained sequence needed at least a six-nucleotide match to both a V gene segment and a J gene segment. Rearrangements were classified as productive when the CDR3 lacked stop codons and remained in frame with V and J, and all other rearrangements were classified as non-productive. Following IMGT convention, CDR3 was defined as the stretch from the second conserved V-encoded cysteine to the conserved J-encoded phenylalanine. The earlier analysis of about 590 of the donors excluded sequences that lacked an unambiguous match to a single V gene segment. In an earlier analysis of 500 to 750 of the donors, V segments were called functional above 56.7% productive rearrangements and were called segregating when the between-donor standard deviation exceeded 5%. A statistical classification framework was built to diagnose cytomegalovirus status from the catalog of TCR beta chain sequences. V and J gene assignment, in a later analysis, came from comparing TCR nucleotide sequences with IMGT/GENE-DB human TR gene sequences. The TCRdist pipeline was used in a later analysis to assign CDR3 sequences and most-parsimonious VDJ recombination scenarios. A later analysis defined each TCR beta chain by its CDR3 amino acid sequence plus V-gene family, and excluded reads lacking a unique V-gene family. In a later analysis, a few hundred highly shared, low-generation-probability nucleotide sequences were removed to address suspected cross-contamination and a sequencing artifact. In a later analysis, a clonal expansion index for each public chain was calculated from normalized within-repertoire ranks of inferred template counts. Generation probabilities in a later analysis came from a VDJ recombination model fitted to out-of-frame rearrangements, and those results were checked against IGoR. In a later analysis, hypergeometric tests were used to score TCR-TCR, TCR-HLA and TCR-CMV co-occurrence, with a repertoire-size bias correction applied to TCR pairs. To estimate false discovery rates, a later analysis permuted the HLA or CMV assignments 20 times. In a later analysis, co-occurring TCRs were grouped using DBSCAN, and TCRdist sequence similarity was added for clustering within HLA-allele-positive subsets. Repertoires with fewer than 30,000 or more than 120,000 public chains, plus five repertoires with anomalous nucleotide sharing, were excluded from co-occurrence clustering. TCRdb took this table from immuneACCESS and kept in-frame rearrangements with V and J called. Such tables lack part of the clones; where checked against another copy, unresolved V genes explain under half of the gap, and the rest is unexplained. V, J and clone size are those of that table, while D and trimming were read from the DNA. This sample holds some 150,000 clones; roughly a tenth were observed only once. The ten most abundant clones make up 1.8% of the sample.

The cohort consisted of approximately 690 healthy bone marrow donors. Cohort members were all nominally healthy when sampled, although unrecorded immune exposures were likely present. The donor tested CMV seronegative, placing the donor among the 350 or so seronegative members of the cohort. A peripheral blood sample was provided by each donor, and peripheral blood mononuclear cells were used for TCR beta sequencing. The Qiagen DNeasy Blood Extraction Kit was used to extract genomic DNA from the blood cell samples. The sample comes from a study of cytomegalovirus exposure and HLA in healthy donors (dated by TCRdb to about 2017). About the study as a whole: An earlier analysis of roughly 570 of the donors reported about 280 Gb of sequence data and 100 million to 120 million unique TCR beta sequences obtained from approximately 180 million T cells. A handful of DR-DQ haplotypes were handled as single units for association and clustering because linkage in the cohort was strong. HLA typing covered class I and class II loci at four-digit resolution. Donor age, sex, ethnicity and CMV serostatus were collected together with the repertoire data. Rather than using new phenotypic data, the later analysis identified candidate immune exposures from TCR beta sequences and from how often those sequences occurred across donors. All discovery cohort repertoires had been generated using a single sequencing platform. The T cell repertoires of 666 subjects were profiled by immunosequencing and related to cytomegalovirus serostatus. Of the approximately 400 genotyped donors, 65% to 90% were placed in the genetic ancestry cluster associated with self-reported Caucasian donors. An early release that covered roughly 600 HLA-typed donors contained approximately 300 gigabases of sequencing data and about 84 million unique TCR sequences. An earlier analysis of more than 450 of the donors used high-throughput TCR beta sequencing to judge whether each TCR beta V gene segment behaved as functional or pseudogenic. Among about 390 genotyped donors of the cohort, an average of approximately 240,000 unique TCR beta nucleotide sequences were sequenced per donor, roughly 18% of them non-productive. A later analysis re-examined previously published TCR beta repertoires from more than 650 donors and added high-resolution HLA genotyping to investigate patterns of TCR occurrence. A later genetic analysis took genome-wide SNP genotypes for about 65% of the roughly 670 donors and used that subset as a discovery cohort. A separate validation cohort of roughly 130 different subjects was used in addition to the 666-subject first cohort. The study aimed to test whether signatures of past pathogen exposure could be identified by cataloging public T cell receptors. The number of typed donors differed by locus: roughly 620-640 for A, B, C, DRB1 and DQB1; 500 to 550 for DQA1; 600 to 610 for DPA1; and some 450 for DPB1. To predict cytomegalovirus infection status, the study brought together high-throughput TCR immunosequencing, statistical association of individual TCRs with disease status, and machine learning.

There are 18 amino acids in the CDR3, from cysteine to phenylalanine inclusive. Only the CDR3 DNA is retained, 54 bases long and in frame from the first base. Via the germline V gene (reference sequence), CDR1 is MNHEY and CDR2 SMNVEV. The V end gives up 0 bases and the J end 7 bases, leaving 10 bases in the junction not matched to a gene. Here is what the overall study found, with its caveats: Because the 87-base-pair reads could not distinguish some IMGT-functional V segments, including TRBV6-2 and TRBV6-3, those segments were excluded. An earlier analysis of approximately 540 of the donors showed that most TCR beta V segments appeared in productive rearrangements either about 87% or about 30% of the time, which broadly matched IMGT annotations. Linkage disequilibrium might explain the correlated functional status among segregating V segments, but an unknown experimental factor could not be ruled out. HLA typing was unavailable for some donors at each locus, so association tests used only the typed subset. CMV serostatus was the only immune exposure information available for the cohort. According to a later analysis, TCR association rates differed among HLA loci, with DRB1 alleles showing the most associated TCRs and HLA-C alleles showing the fewest. In this cohort, only TCR beta chains were sequenced, and detectable features were limited by the absence of alpha or paired-chain data. In a later analysis, 16,951 TCR beta sequences were associated with specific HLA alleles at a false discovery rate of 0.05. A further reported finding was that TCR beta sequences accurately predicted the HLA-A and HLA-B alleles for most subjects in the first cohort. When HLA alleles, especially DR and DQ, strongly co-occurred, TCR associations were difficult to assign to individual alleles. A cluster of highly shared sequence variants was judged likely to be a technical artifact of the sequencing pipeline. It was suggested by the authors that the approach could potentially be generalized to other disease states and immunological phenotypes. In a later genetic analysis, a missense DCLRE1C variant was associated with V-gene and J-gene trimming of TCR beta chains, and the association was replicated in an independent cohort. Compared with the approximately 720-donor mean, donors in an Asian-associated ancestry cluster had fewer N-insertions in productive TCRs, according to a later genetic analysis. Sequencing depth was assumed to be roughly uniform across donors in the presence/absence analyses, though that assumption may not hold. While some public TCRs were present in many individuals, most TCR sequences turned up only very rarely across donors. A later analysis reported that several top co-occurrence clusters appeared linked to parvovirus B19, influenza, CMV and Epstein-Barr virus. In vitro tests confirmed that a few of the cytomegalovirus-associated TCR beta chains recognize cytomegalovirus antigens. In a later analysis, HLA-associated TCR beta chains showed more clonal expansion and lower generation probabilities than non-associated chains that were equally common. The study gave a list of 150 to 200 TCR beta chains associated with cytomegalovirus. Most CMV-associated TCR beta chains appeared to be HLA-restricted in a later analysis, and the HLA associations seemed to be driven largely by CMV exposure. The earlier analysis of approximately 590 of the donors excluded over 15 rarely observed V segments, including chromosome 9 orphons, because counts were too low. The classifier was reported to diagnose cytomegalovirus status with high specificity and sensitivity in both the original and validation cohorts.

Recombination connected TRBV27 to TRBJ2-1; the central 12 bases match TRBD2. This TCR was recovered from a male donor in good health and CMV-seronegative. The specimen sequenced was PBMCs. The base sequence is TGTGCCAGCAGTTTATCTGTCCTAGCGGGAGGGGTAGATAATGAGCAGTTCTTC. Its translation reads: CASSLSVLAGGVDNEQFF.